A single sample is the source of the 21 T cell receptor beta chains below, sequenced in a study of T cells in Graves' hyperthyroidism and ophthalmopathy. What was amplified from RNA transcripts were TCR beta CDR3 regions. When the TCR CDR3 underwent first-round RT-PCR, the HTBI primer set was used. TCRdb reprocessed the multiplex PCR reads via MiXCR and lists one record per CDR3 protein. The data contain roughly 150,000 distinct CDR3 sequences, 9.4% of them singletons. What was sequenced was blood. Receptors originate from a young woman with Graves' hyperthyroidism that later progressed to Graves' ophthalmopathy.

V is TRBV18 and J is TRBJ2-5; TRBD2 is a possible D gene (5 bases). Trimming removed 2 bases at V and 5 bases at J, with 15 bases between. Germline CDR1 reads KGHSH; CDR2 reads LQKENI. The CDR3 runs 15 residues. Written as DNA, the CDR3 is TGTGCCAGCTCACCAAATGCTAGCCCCTCGGAGACCCAGTACTTC. Translation: CASSPNASPSETQYF.

Ten or more counts support this clonotype. The chain couples TRBV19 to TRBJ2-1, with 7 bases lining up with TRBD2. The CDR3 loop spans 14 amino acids. V shed 4 bases, J shed 2 bases, and the junction held 2 bases outside the gene matches. CDR1 is LNHDA and CDR2 is SQIVND in the germline V gene (reference sequence). The CDR3 DNA sequence: TGTGCCAGTAGTACTAGCGGAGCCTACAATGAGCAGTTCTTC. Encoded protein: CASSTSGAYNEQFF.

This clonotype was found many times. The chain has TRBV12-3 or TRBV12-4 and TRBJ1-1; D not resolved. The CDR3 is made up of 13 amino acids. Trimming pared 2 bases from V and 1 base from J, leaving 5 bases between. CDR3 sequence reads: CASSLWGNTEAFF. In nucleotides, the CDR3 is TGTGCCAGCAGTTTATGGGGGAACACTGAAGCTTTCTTT.

This clonotype was found many times. V gene TRBV19 combines with J gene TRBJ1-4, with 10 bases that match TRBD1. Germline lookup yields CDR1 LNHDA and CDR2 SQIVND (reference sequence). Unmatched junction bases numbered 11, after V lost 5 bases and J lost 8 bases. This CDR3 contains 16 residues. The CDR3 sequence is CASSAEGTGVAEKLFF. The CDR3 region has the DNA TGTGCCAGTAGTGCCGAAGGGACAGGGGTCGCAGAAAAACTGTTTTTT.

Ten or more counts support this clonotype. The chain carries TRBV13 and TRBJ1-1; D not resolved. The CDR3 has 14 amino acids. V was clipped by 1 base and J by 7 bases, with 13 bases between them. From germline, CDR1 is PRHDT and CDR2 FYEKMQ (reference sequence). The CDR3 loop is CASSLELATNEAFF. The CDR3, as DNA: TGTGCCAGCAGCTTAGAATTGGCCACGAATGAAGCTTTCTTT.

This clonotype was detected many times. This rearrangement joins TRBV20-1 to TRBJ1-6; tentatively, D is TRBD1 (5 bases). The CDR3 length is 17 residues. V lost 1 base to trimming and J lost 2 bases, with 15 bases between them. Per germline, CDR1 DFQATT and CDR2 SNEGSKA (reference sequence). The CDR3 region has the DNA TGCAGTGCTAGAGCCCAGGGTATAATGGCCTATAATTCACCCCTCCACTTT. It codes for CSARAQGIMAYNSPLHF.

This clonotype was found many times. This chain links TRBV19 with TRBJ1-1; 7 bases match TRBD1. Germline trimming cut 3 bases from V and 4 bases from J; bases unmatched to any gene: 8. Germline lookup yields CDR1 LNHDA and CDR2 SQIVND (reference sequence). The CDR3 has 15 amino acids. CDR3 region: CASSMGSAGGTEAFF. The CDR3 DNA reads as TGTGCCAGTAGTATGGGATCCGCAGGGGGCACTGAAGCTTTCTTT.

This clonotype was seen repeatedly, ten times or more. The chain uses TRBV10-3 and TRBJ1-1, with a possible D match to TRBD1 (6 bases). Trimming stripped 2 bases from V and 1 base from J, with 11 bases between. Germline V gene sequence: CDR1 ENHRY, CDR2 SYGVKD. CDR3 length: 15 residues. CDR3 nucleotide sequence: TGTGCCATCAGTGAGCCGACAGGAGAGAACACTGAAGCTTTCTTT. This translates into CAISEPTGENTEAFF.

This clonotype was seen ten or more times. This chain uses TRBV29-1 with TRBJ1-2; D call uncertain. Germline CDR1 reads SQVTM; CDR2 reads ANQGSEA. Trimming shortened V by 4 bases and J by 6 bases, and 6 bases separated the two germline ends. This CDR3 has 10 amino acids. The CDR3 DNA reads TGCAGCGTTGTAGACGATGGCTACACCTTC. Its protein product is CSVVDDGYTF.

This clonotype turned up a few times. The genes are TRBV15 and TRBJ1-2; D gene ambiguous. The germline gives CDR1 LNHNV, CDR2 YYDKDF (reference sequence). The CDR3 has 13 residues. Between the trimmed V and J ends, which lost 5 bases and 1 base, there was a span of 8 bases. The CDR3 sequence is CATSASYNYGYTF. CDR3 DNA: TGTGCCACCAGCGCGAGCTATAACTATGGCTACACCTTC.

Ten or more counts support this clonotype. This chain links TRBV6-1 with TRBJ2-3; D perhaps matches TRBD2 (6 bases). CDR1 and CDR2 from the germline V gene are MNHNS and SASEGT. V lost 7 bases to trimming and J lost 4 bases, with 18 bases between them. CDR3 length equals 15 residues. The CDR3 loop reads CASTLELRGPDTQYF. The CDR3, as DNA: TGTGCCAGCACCCTGGAATTGCGGGGCCCAGATACGCAGTATTTT.

This clonotype was counted many times. The rearrangement uses TRBV29-1 and TRBJ1-3; no clear D. Germline CDR1 and CDR2: SQVTM and ANQGSEA. Trimming took 7 bases from V and 0 from J, leaving 13 bases between them. This CDR3 has 14 amino acids. DNA of the CDR3: TGCAGCGGCCGGGTTGTCGGCTCTGGAAACACCATATATTTT. It yields the protein CSGRVVGSGNTIYF.

This clonotype was counted ten times or more. The chain has TRBV24-1 and TRBJ2-2; D possibly corresponds to TRBD1 (7 bases). The CDR3 spans 17 residues. V was trimmed by 3 bases and J by 2 bases, leaving 15 bases between them. CDR1 KGHDR and CDR2 SFDVKD come from the germline V gene. The CDR3 region has the DNA TGTGCCACCAGTGATGTAAGGCGGGACAGAAACACCGGGGAGCTGTTTTTT. It is translated as CATSDVRRDRNTGELFF.

There are a few counts of this clonotype. The gene calls are TRBV7-6 and TRBJ2-7; TRBD1 matches 10 bases. This CDR3 contains 18 residues. Germline lookup yields CDR1 SGHVS and CDR2 FNYEAQ. V dropped 5 bases and J dropped 6; count of bases not matched to a gene: 19. The chain's CDR3 is CASSVTPGQGLIVGEQYF. The DNA of the CDR3 is TGTGCCAGCAGCGTAACTCCGGGACAGGGGCTTATAGTTGGCGAGCAGTACTTC.

In this sample, this clonotype turned up many times. The chain's CDR3 is CASSFLERGPSTDTQYF. The CDR3 DNA reads TGTGCCAGCAGTTTTTTGGAGCGGGGGCCAAGCACAGATACGCAGTATTTT. The chain employs TRBV27 and TRBJ2-3; 8 positions agree with TRBD2. This CDR3 has 17 residues. Trimming at V came to 3 bases and at J to 0 bases, leaving 8 bases not matched to a gene. Germline assignment: CDR1 MNHEY and CDR2 SMNVEV (reference sequence).

The chain uses TRBV7-2 and TRBJ1-6; D not resolved. Germline V gene sequence: CDR1 SGHTA, CDR2 FQGNSA. This CDR3 has 13 amino acids. Trimming took 2 bases from V and 10 from J, leaving 9 bases between them. CDR3 nucleotide sequence: TGTGCCAGCAGCTTAATCATTCGGTCACCCCTCCACTTT. As protein: CASSLIIRSPLHF.

This clonotype showed up just a few times. The chain joins TRBV6-1 to TRBJ1-3; unclear D gene. CDR1 and CDR2 from the germline V gene are MNHNS and SASEGT. The CDR3 sequence is 14 residues long. V dropped 6 bases and J dropped 2 bases, with 11 bases sitting between them. The CDR3 coding sequence is TGTGCCAGCAGCCCATACAGTACTGGAAACACCATATATTTT. The encoded protein is CASSPYSTGNTIYF.

In this sample, this clonotype turned up many times. V is TRBV7-2 and J is TRBJ1-3; unclear D gene. Trimming took 0 bases from V and 4 from J, leaving 16 bases between them. This CDR3 contains 17 residues. The germline V gene has CDR1 SGHTA and CDR2 FQGNSA. The CDR3 bases are TGTGCCAGCAGCTTAGCGGAGTTGGCTCCCAGGGGAAACACCATATATTTT. This encodes CASSLAELAPRGNTIYF.

This clonotype was observed many times. This sequence joins TRBV28 and TRBJ2-7; D gene unclear. Germline-derived CDR1 and CDR2 are MDHEN and SYDVKM. This CDR3 has 14 residues. Trimming left V 6 bases short and J 2 bases short, with 14 bases between. CDR3 residues: CASRPGHLTYEQYF. As DNA, the CDR3 is TGTGCCAGCAGACCGGGCCATCTTACCTACGAGCAGTACTTC.

This clonotype was observed many times. CDR3 sequence reads: CASSPEGQGVHGYTF. CDR3 bases: TGTGCCAGCAGTCCAGAGGGACAGGGAGTCCATGGCTACACCTTC. The chain links TRBV12-3 or TRBV12-4 to TRBJ1-2; 9 nucleotides match TRBD1. With V trimmed by 5 bases and J by 6 bases, 10 bases remained unmatched. This CDR3 has 15 residues.

The CDR3 DNA reads TGTGCCATCAGTGCTAGCGGGAGGGTAGGGGATACGCAGTATTTT. This encodes CAISASGRVGDTQYF. The chain recombines TRBV10-3 with TRBJ2-3; 12 nucleotides agree with TRBD2. The V segment lost 4 bases and the J segment 6 bases; nucleotides outside the gene matches: 5. Germline V lookup: CDR1 ENHRY, CDR2 SYGVKD. The CDR3 is 15 amino acids.